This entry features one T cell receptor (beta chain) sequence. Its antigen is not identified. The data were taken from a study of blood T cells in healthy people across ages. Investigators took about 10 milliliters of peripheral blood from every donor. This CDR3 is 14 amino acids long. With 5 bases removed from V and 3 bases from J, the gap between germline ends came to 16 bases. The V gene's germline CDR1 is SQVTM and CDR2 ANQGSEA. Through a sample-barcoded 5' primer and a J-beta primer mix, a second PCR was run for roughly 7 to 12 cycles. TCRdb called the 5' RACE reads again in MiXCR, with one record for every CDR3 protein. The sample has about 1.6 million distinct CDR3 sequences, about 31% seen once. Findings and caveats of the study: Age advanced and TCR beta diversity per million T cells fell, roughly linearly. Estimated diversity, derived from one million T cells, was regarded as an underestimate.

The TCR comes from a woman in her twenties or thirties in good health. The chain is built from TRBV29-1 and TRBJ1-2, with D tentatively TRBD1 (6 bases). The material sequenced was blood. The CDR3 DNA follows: TGCAGCGTTCCTGAACAGGGCCCGGACTATGGCTACACCTTC. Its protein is CSVPEQGPDYGYTF.